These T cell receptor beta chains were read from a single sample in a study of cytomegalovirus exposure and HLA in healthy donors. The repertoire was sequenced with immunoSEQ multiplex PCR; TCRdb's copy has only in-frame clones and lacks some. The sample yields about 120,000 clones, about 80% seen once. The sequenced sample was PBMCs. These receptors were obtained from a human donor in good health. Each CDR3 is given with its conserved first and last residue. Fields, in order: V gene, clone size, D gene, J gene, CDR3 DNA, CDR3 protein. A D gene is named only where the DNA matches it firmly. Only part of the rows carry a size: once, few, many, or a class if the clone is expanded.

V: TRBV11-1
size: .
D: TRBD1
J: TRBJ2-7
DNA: TGTGCCAGCAGCTTAGAGAGGGGACAGGTCTACGAGCAGTACTTC
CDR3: CASSLERGQVYEQYF

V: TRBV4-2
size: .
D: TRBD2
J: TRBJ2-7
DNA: TGTGCCAGCAGCCCAGGTAGCGGGGGGGCCCCGTTAAGCTACGAGCAGTACTTC
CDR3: CASSPGSGGAPLSYEQYF

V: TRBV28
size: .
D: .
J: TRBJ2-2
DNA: TGTGCCAGCAGTACAGGGCTTGGCACCGGGGAGCTGTTTTTT
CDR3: CASSTGLGTGELFF

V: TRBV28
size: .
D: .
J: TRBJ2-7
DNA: TGTGCCAGCAGCCCTTTCAGAGGGGGGGCGGGATTTAGGCAGTACTTC
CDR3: CASSPFRGGAGFRQYF

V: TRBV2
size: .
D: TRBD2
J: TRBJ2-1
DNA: TGTGCCAGCAGTCCCGGGACTAGAAAGCAGTTCTTC
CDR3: CASSPGTRKQFF

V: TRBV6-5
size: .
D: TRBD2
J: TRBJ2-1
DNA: TGTGCCAGTAAAGGCGGGAGGTTAAGAAGTGAGCAGTTCTTC
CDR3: CASKGGRLRSEQFF

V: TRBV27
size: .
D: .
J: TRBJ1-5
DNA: TGTGCCAGCAGTCCCCACTCGGGGGGCAATCAGCCCCAGCATTTT
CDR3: CASSPHSGGNQPQHF

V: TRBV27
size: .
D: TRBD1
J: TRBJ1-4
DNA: TGTGCCAGCAGTCCGGACAGGGGTTGGGAAAAACTGTTTTTT
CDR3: CASSPDRGWEKLFF

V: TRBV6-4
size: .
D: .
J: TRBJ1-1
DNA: TGTGCCAGCAGCGTCCCACAGGACACTGAAGCTTTCTTT
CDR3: CASSVPQDTEAFF

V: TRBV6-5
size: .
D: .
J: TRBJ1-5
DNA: TGTGCCAGCAGTATACAGGGTCGGAGCAATCAGCCCCAGCATTTT
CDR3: CASSIQGRSNQPQHF

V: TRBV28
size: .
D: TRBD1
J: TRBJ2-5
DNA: TGTGCCAGCAGTCCCTCGGGACAGGAAGAGACCCAGTACTTC
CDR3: CASSPSGQEETQYF

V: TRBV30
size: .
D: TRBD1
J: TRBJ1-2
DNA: TGTGCCTGCACTGGGGACAGGGGGGACTATGGCTACACCTTC
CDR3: CACTGDRGDYGYTF

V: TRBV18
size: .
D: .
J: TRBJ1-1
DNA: TGTGCCAGCTCACCGACTTTAACCACTGAAGCTTTCTTT
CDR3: CASSPTLTTEAFF

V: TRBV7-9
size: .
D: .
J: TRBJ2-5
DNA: TGTGCCAGCAGCTTAACGTACGGAGAGACCCAGTACTTC
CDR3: CASSLTYGETQYF

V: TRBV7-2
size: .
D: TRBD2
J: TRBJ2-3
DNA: TGTGCCAGCAGCTTAAACCGCGGGGGACTAGCGGACCGCATTACGCAGTATTTT
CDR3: CASSLNRGGLADRITQYF

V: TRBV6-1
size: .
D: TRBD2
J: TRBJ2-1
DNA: TGTGCCAGCAGTGACCACCGGGGGGGCAATAATGAGCAGTTCTTC
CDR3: CASSDHRGGNNEQFF

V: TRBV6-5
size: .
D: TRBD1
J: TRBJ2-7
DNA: TGTGCCAGCAGGTTGGACAGGGCGAACGAGCAGTACTTC
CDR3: CASRLDRANEQYF

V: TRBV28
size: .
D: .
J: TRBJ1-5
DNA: TGTGCCAGCAGTTTTTTACCAAAGTCGGCAGCTACGGGGGATCAGCCCCAGCATTTT
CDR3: CASSFLPKSAATGDQPQHF

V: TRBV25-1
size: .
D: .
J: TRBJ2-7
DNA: TGTGCCAGCAGTGCCAGGGGCTCCGGGCTCGAGCAGTACTTC
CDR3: CASSARGSGLEQYF

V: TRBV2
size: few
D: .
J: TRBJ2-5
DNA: TGTGCCAGCAGCGCTCAGGACGGGAAAGAGACCCAGTACTTC
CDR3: CASSAQDGKETQYF

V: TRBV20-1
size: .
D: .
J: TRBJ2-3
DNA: TGCAGTGCTACACACACAGATACGCAGTATTTT
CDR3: CSATHTDTQYF

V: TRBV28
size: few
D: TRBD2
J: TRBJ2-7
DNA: TGTGCCAAACTGCGGGGGGCCGAGTGCGAGCAGTACTTC
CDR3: CAKLRGAECEQYF

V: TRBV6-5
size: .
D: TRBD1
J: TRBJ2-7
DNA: TGTGCCAGCAGTCCCTATACAGGGGACTCCTACGAGCAGTACTTC
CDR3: CASSPYTGDSYEQYF

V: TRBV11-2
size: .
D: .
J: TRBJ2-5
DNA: TGTGCCAGCAGCTTAAATAGCGGCGAAGAGACCCAGTACTTC
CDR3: CASSLNSGEETQYF

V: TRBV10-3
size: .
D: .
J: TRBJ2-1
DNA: TGTGCCATCAGGGCGTTAGCCGCCAATGAGCAGTTCTTC
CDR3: CAIRALAANEQFF

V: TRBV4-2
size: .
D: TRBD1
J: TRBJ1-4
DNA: TGTGCCAGCATGACAGGGGGCGACGAAAAACTGTTTTTT
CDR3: CASMTGGDEKLFF

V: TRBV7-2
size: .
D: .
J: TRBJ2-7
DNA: TGTGCCAGCAGCCCACAGAAAGCCTACGAGCAGTACTTC
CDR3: CASSPQKAYEQYF

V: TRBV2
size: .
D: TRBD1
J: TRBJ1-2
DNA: TGTGCCAGCAGTGAATGGACAGGAAAGGGATCTGGCTACACCTTC
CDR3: CASSEWTGKGSGYTF

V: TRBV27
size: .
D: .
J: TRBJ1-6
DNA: TGTGCCAGCAGTTCCGCCCAGGTTACCCTAAGTTCACCCCTCCACTTT
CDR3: CASSSAQVTLSSPLHF

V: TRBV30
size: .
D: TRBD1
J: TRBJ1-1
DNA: TGTGCCTGGAGCTTAGGGACAGGGAACACTGAAGCTTTCTTT
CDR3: CAWSLGTGNTEAFF

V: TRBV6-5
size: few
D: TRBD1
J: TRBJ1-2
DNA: TGTGCCACCTGGGACAGGGAGGTGCTCTATGGCTACACCTTC
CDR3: CATWDREVLYGYTF

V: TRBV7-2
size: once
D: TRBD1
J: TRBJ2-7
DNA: TGTGCCAGCAGCCCCGACTGGGACAGGGTGGTCTACGAGCAGTACTTC
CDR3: CASSPDWDRVVYEQYF

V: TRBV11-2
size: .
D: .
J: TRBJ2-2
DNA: TGTGCCAGCAGCTTAAGGGCCCTCAATATCAGGACATCCGGGGAGCTGTTTTTT
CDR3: CASSLRALNIRTSGELFF

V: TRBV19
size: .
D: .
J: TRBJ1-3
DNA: TGTGCCAGTAGTAGGACAGTGGCTGGAAACACCATATATTTT
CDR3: CASSRTVAGNTIYF

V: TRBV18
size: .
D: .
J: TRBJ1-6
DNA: TGTGCCAGCTCACCTCGACAGGCAGATAATTCACCCCTCCACTTT
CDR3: CASSPRQADNSPLHF

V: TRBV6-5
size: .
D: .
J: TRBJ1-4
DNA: TGTGCCAGCAGCTACGGAGGGAATGAAAAACTGTTTTTT
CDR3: CASSYGGNEKLFF